This T cell receptor (beta chain) was sequenced during a study of blood T cell repertoires in COVID-19. The wider study: Nucleic acid was either cDNA or gDNA, and it came from T cells, B-cell-depleted T cells, or PBMCs.

The V and J ends lost 4 bases and 3 bases, in that order; junction bases with no gene match: 6. The germline V gene has CDR1 SGHTA and CDR2 FQGNSA. CDR3 length: 15 residues. As originally analysed: How many nucleated cells were present was estimated from reference gene primer amplification. The data were produced by immunoSEQ multiplex PCR, yet TCRdb's version contains in-frame clones alone and is incomplete. V, J and clone size are those of that table, while D and trimming were read from the DNA. The profile shows over 200,000 clones, 70% to 90% of them singletons. The specimen sequenced was peripheral blood. This chain joins TRBV7-2 and TRBJ2-1; TRBD2 matches 7 bases. The receptor was isolated from a human donor in a cohort sampled during active COVID-19. CDR3 sequence: CASSSLAGYYNEQFF. In nucleotides, the CDR3 is TGTGCCAGCAGCTCCTTAGCGGGTTACTACAATGAGCAGTTCTTC. Using reference TRBV7-2 and TRBJ2-1 for the parts outside the CDR3, the full variable domain is GAGVSQSPSNKVTEKGKDVELRCDPISGHTALYWYRQSLGQGLEFLIYFQGNSAPDKSGLPSDRFSAERTGGSVSTLTIQRTQQEDSAVYLCASSSLAGYYNEQFFGPGTRLTVL.